The 22 T cell receptor beta chains in this list originate from one sample, sequenced in a study of beta chain features in type 1 diabetes. Reverse transcription of all isolated RNA meant that expressed TCRB transcripts were sequenced. Measured with immunoSEQ multiplex PCR; TCRdb has only the in-frame clones, and not every one. The sample consists of some 150,000 clones, 48% of them appearing once. The specimen sequenced was Tregs from blood. The source is a man younger than 35 in good health.

The CDR3 DNA follows: TGCGCCAGCAGCCAAGTAGGGCGGGAGCCTTACGAGCAGTACTTC. Its protein product is CASSQVGREPYEQYF. The chain carries TRBV4-1 and TRBJ2-7; 7 bases are a match to TRBD2. Germline assignment: CDR1 MGHRA and CDR2 YSYEKL. There are 15 residues in the CDR3. Losses at the gene ends were 1 base for V and 4 bases for J; bases not matched to a gene: 7.

This chain joins TRBV28 and TRBJ1-2; D is perhaps TRBD1 (5 bases). The V and J ends lost 3 bases and 6 bases respectively, with 17 bases between them. The CDR3 is 15 residues long. CDR1 is MDHEN and CDR2 is SYDVKM in the germline V gene. The CDR3 nucleotides are TGTGCCAGCAGTTTCTATCTGGGAAGGGGAAATGGCTACACCTTC. This translates into CASSFYLGRGNGYTF.

This CDR3 is CASSVELAEWNEQFF. In DNA, the CDR3 is TGTGCCAGCAGTGTGGAACTAGCGGAGTGGAATGAGCAGTTCTTC. The chain links TRBV6-1 to TRBJ2-1; 8 nucleotides match TRBD2. The CDR3 consists of 15 residues. CDR1 MNHNS and CDR2 SASEGT come from the germline V gene. Unmatched junction bases numbered 9, after V lost 4 bases and J lost 7 bases.

The rearrangement uses TRBV10-3 and TRBJ2-1, with 10 bases that match TRBD2. The trim removed 9 bases at V and 4 bases at J, leaving 6 bases unmatched. CDR3 length equals 14 residues. Per germline, CDR1 ENHRY and CDR2 SYGVKD. CDR3 sequence reads: CAMKGTSAYNEQFF. The CDR3, as DNA: TGTGCCATGAAGGGGACTAGCGCGTACAATGAGCAGTTCTTC.

The chain recombines TRBV19 with TRBJ2-7; TRBD1 matches at 8 bases. With V trimmed by 9 bases and J by 2 bases, 9 bases remained unmatched. The CDR3 totals 14 residues. Germline V gives CDR1 LNHDA, CDR2 SQIVND (reference sequence). The CDR3 loop reads CASKPGTGTYEQYF. In DNA form, the CDR3 reads TGTGCCAGCAAACCCGGGACAGGAACCTACGAGCAGTACTTC.

The chain recombines TRBV7-2 with TRBJ2-3; 7 bases are a match to TRBD2. The CDR3 loop spans 15 amino acids. V shed 4 bases and J 0 bases; nucleotides not matched to a gene: 4. Germline loops: CDR1 SGHTA, CDR2 FQGNSA. The CDR3 is CASSSSGASTDTQYF. The DNA of the CDR3 is TGTGCCAGCAGCTCTAGCGGTGCTAGCACAGATACGCAGTATTTT.

This chain links TRBV27 with TRBJ1-4; possibly TRBD1 for D (6 bases). CDR1 MNHEY and CDR2 SMNVEV come from the germline V gene (reference sequence). Trimming stripped 3 bases from V and 8 bases from J, with 16 bases between. The CDR3 runs to 15 residues. The CDR3 nucleotides are TGTGCCAGCAGTTTTCATGGACAGAGGGGCGAAAAACTGTTTTTT. The encoded protein is CASSFHGQRGEKLFF.

The chain uses TRBV7-6 and TRBJ1-1; no definite D call. V was pared by 5 bases and J by 7 bases, with 20 bases between. This CDR3 is built from 15 residues. Per germline, CDR1 SGHVS and CDR2 FNYEAQ. CDR3 nucleotides: TGTGCCAGCAGCGGAACCTTCTCGGGGTGGAGTGAAGCTTTCTTT. Amino acids: CASSGTFSGWSEAFF. Using reference TRBV7-6 and TRBJ1-1 for the parts outside the CDR3, the full variable domain is GAGVSQSPRYKVTKRGQDVALRCDPISGHVSLYWYRQALGQGPEFLTYFNYEAQQDKSGLPNDRFSAERPEGSISTLTIQRTEQRDSAMYRCASSGTFSGWSEAFFGQGTRLTVV.

The chain carries TRBV14 and TRBJ2-2; 7 bases line up with TRBD1. The CDR3 spans 16 residues. With V trimmed by 4 bases and J by 7 bases, 12 bases remained unmatched. Germline CDR1 SGHDN, CDR2 FVKESK. The CDR3 loop reads CASSPLRGRWIGELFF. The CDR3, as DNA: TGTGCCAGCAGCCCGCTTAGGGGGCGGTGGATCGGGGAGCTGTTTTTT.

This clone was found once. This chain links TRBV29-1 with TRBJ2-5; TRBD1 matches at 8 bases. The J call may be faulty, since TRBJ2-7 better matches the DNA end. Per the germline V gene, CDR1 is SQVTM and CDR2 is ANQGSEA. This CDR3 has 12 residues. CDR3 sequence reads: CSVKQGGYEQYF. CDR3 in DNA: TGCAGCGTTAAACAGGGGGGCTACGAGCAGTACTTC.

V and J are TRBV2 and TRBJ1-5; the D is unclear. Trimming removed 5 bases at V and 0 bases at J, with 8 bases between. This CDR3 contains 14 residues. From germline, CDR1 is SNHLY and CDR2 FYNNEI. CDR3 loop: CASSLLLSNQPQHF. The CDR3 coding sequence is TGTGCCAGCAGTCTCCTACTTAGCAATCAGCCCCAGCATTTT.

The V gene is TRBV5-5, the J gene TRBJ1-4; D is unclear. Looked up from germline, CDR1 is SGHKS and CDR2 is YYEKEE (reference sequence). The CDR3 sequence is 11 residues long. V was pared by 1 base and J by 11 bases, with 6 bases between. The CDR3 nucleotides are TGTGCCAGCAGCTTGTTCGGTAAACTGTTTTTT. Protein product: CASSLFGKLFF.

The rearrangement links TRBV27 to TRBJ1-2; 7 bases fit TRBD1. V gave up 6 bases and J gave up 7 bases; unmatched junction bases: 8. This CDR3 comprises 13 residues. Looked up from germline, CDR1 is MNHEY and CDR2 is SMNVEV (reference sequence). CDR3 sequence reads: CASRRRDSSGYTF. CDR3 bases: TGTGCCAGCAGAAGGAGGGACAGCAGTGGCTACACCTTC.

The chain recombines TRBV6-6 with TRBJ2-7; TRBD1 matches at 7 bases. The V gene's germline CDR1 is MNHNY and CDR2 SVGAGI (reference sequence). J gave up 5 bases and V 8 bases, and 12 bases lay outside the gene matches. The CDR3 totals 14 residues. The CDR3 loop reads CASGRDSDFDEQYF. Written as DNA, the CDR3 is TGTGCCAGCGGACGGGACAGTGACTTCGACGAGCAGTACTTC.

The V and J genes are TRBV19 and TRBJ1-2; D not resolved. The V end was cut by 5 bases, the J end by 4 bases, with 14 bases between. Germline V gene sequence: CDR1 LNHDA, CDR2 SQIVND (reference sequence). There are 14 residues in the CDR3. CDR3: CASSVGELRYGYTF. In DNA, the CDR3 is TGTGCCAGTAGTGTCGGGGAGCTGCGCTATGGCTACACCTTC.

The chain combines TRBV6-5 with TRBJ1-1; TRBD1 aligns across 9 bases. This CDR3 is 16 amino acids long. Germline-derived CDR1 and CDR2 are MNHEY and SVGAGI. V was pared by 4 bases and J by 1 base, with 7 bases of the junction left unmatched. The CDR3 loop is CASSSPRQGGNTEAFF. The CDR3 region has the DNA TGTGCCAGCAGTTCACCGAGACAGGGGGGGAACACTGAAGCTTTCTTT.

The rearrangement joins TRBV14 to TRBJ2-7, with D tentatively TRBD1 (7 bases). V was cut by 3 bases and J by 7 bases, with 22 bases left in between. The CDR3 covers 16 residues. Germline CDR1 and CDR2: SGHDN and FVKESK. The CDR3 DNA follows: TGTGCCAGCAGCCACAAGCGGGCAGGGGGGATGAGGGAGCAGTACTTC. This sequence encodes CASSHKRAGGMREQYF.

This chain uses TRBV10-3 with TRBJ2-1; D is unresolved. Germline-derived CDR1 and CDR2 are ENHRY and SYGVKD. The CDR3 consists of 16 residues. Trimming shortened V by 3 bases and J by 0 bases, and 12 bases separated the two germline ends. DNA of the CDR3: TGTGCCATCAGTGAATTCTCCGGTAGCTCCTACAATGAGCAGTTCTTC. It yields the protein CAISEFSGSSYNEQFF.

This chain connects TRBV5-8 to TRBJ1-2; no definite D call. The germline CDR1 and CDR2 sequences are SGHTS and YDEGEE. V shed 2 bases and J shed 5 bases, with 4 bases lying between them. CDR3 size: 11 residues. The CDR3, as DNA: TGTGCCAGCAGCTTCGGTTATGGCTACACCTTC. Translating gives CASSFGYGYTF.

V and J are TRBV18 and TRBJ2-6; 7 bases line up with TRBD1. The CDR3 runs to 19 residues. Germline V gene data show CDR1 as KGHSH and CDR2 as LQKENI. The ends lost 2 bases at V and 3 bases at J; junction bases unmatched: 13. The CDR3 DNA follows: TGTGCCAGCTCACCAAGTACGGTCAAGGGGGCTGATGGGGCCAACGTCCTGACTTTC. Its protein is CASSPSTVKGADGANVLTF.

This chain connects TRBV5-1 to TRBJ2-1; no firm D call. The germline gives CDR1 SGHRS, CDR2 YFSETQ. This CDR3 spans 15 amino acids. The V gene lost 4 bases and the J gene lost 7 bases, with 18 bases spanning the gap. CDR3 coding DNA: TGCGCCAGCAGCCCCATGCCCGGTTTGAGAAATGAGCAGTTCTTC. This codes for CASSPMPGLRNEQFF. Full variable domain (remainder filled in from reference TRBV5-1 and TRBJ2-1): KAGVTQTPRYLIKTRGQQVTLSCSPISGHRSVSWYQQTPGQGLQFLFEYFSETQRNKGNFPGRFSGRQFSNSRSEMNVSTLELGDSALYLCASSPMPGLRNEQFFGPGTRLTVL.

This clone was seen only once. This chain links TRBV9 with TRBJ2-3, with D perhaps matching TRBD2 (5 bases). V lost 0 bases and J lost 5, with 16 bases in between. The CDR3 is 16 amino acids. Germline CDR1 is SGDLS and CDR2 is YYNGEE. This CDR3 is CASSVGGGRIRDTQYF. The CDR3, as DNA: TGTGCCAGCAGCGTAGGTGGTGGGAGAATCAGAGATACGCAGTATTTT.